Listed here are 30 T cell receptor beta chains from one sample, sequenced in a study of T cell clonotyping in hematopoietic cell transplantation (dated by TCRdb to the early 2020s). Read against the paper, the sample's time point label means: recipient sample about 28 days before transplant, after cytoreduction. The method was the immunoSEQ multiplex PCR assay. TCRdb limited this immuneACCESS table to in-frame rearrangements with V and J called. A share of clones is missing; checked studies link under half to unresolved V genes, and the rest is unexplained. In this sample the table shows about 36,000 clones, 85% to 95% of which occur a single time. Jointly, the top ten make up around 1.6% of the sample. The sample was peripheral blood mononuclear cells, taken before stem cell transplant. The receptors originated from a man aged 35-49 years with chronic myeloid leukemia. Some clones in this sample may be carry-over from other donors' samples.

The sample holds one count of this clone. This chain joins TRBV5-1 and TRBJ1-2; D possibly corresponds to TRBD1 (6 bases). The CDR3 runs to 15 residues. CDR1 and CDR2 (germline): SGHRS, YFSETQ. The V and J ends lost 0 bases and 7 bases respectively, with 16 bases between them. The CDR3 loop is CASSLGLARGGGYTF. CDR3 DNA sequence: TGCGCCAGCAGCTTGGGGCTGGCCAGGGGCGGTGGCTACACCTTC.

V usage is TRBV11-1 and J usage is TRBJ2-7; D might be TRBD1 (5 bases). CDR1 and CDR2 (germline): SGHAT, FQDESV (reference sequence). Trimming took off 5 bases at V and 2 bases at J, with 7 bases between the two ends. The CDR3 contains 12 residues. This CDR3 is CASSPTAYEQYF. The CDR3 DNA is TGTGCCAGCAGCCCGACAGCCTACGAGCAGTACTTC.

CDR3 bases: TGTGCCAGCAGCTTAGATCGTGAGGGGACAGAGACCCAGTACTTC. It codes for CASSLDREGTETQYF. The chain carries TRBV11-2 and TRBJ2-5; D might be TRBD1 or TRBD2, each matching 5 bases. The CDR3 has 15 amino acids. Trimming took off 0 bases at V and 4 bases at J, with 12 bases between the two ends. Germline CDR1 reads SGHAT; CDR2 reads FQNNGV. Full variable domain (remainder filled in from reference TRBV11-2 and TRBJ2-5): EAGVAQSPRYKIIEKRQSVAFWCNPISGHATLYWYQQILGQGPKLLIQFQNNGVVDDSQLPKDRFSAERLKGVDSTLKIQPAKLEDSAVYLCASSLDREGTETQYFGPGTRLLVL.

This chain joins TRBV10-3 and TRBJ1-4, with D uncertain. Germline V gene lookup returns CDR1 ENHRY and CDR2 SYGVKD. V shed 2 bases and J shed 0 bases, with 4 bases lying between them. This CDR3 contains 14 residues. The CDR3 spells CAISEMPTNEKLFF. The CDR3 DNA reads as TGTGCCATCAGTGAGATGCCAACTAATGAAAAACTGTTTTTT.

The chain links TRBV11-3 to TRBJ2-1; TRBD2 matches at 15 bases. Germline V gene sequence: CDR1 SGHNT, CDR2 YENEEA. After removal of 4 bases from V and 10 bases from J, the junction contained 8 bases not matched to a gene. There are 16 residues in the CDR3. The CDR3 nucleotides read TGTGCCAGCAGCTCCAGGACTAGCGGGGGGGCCATCGAGCAGTTCTTC. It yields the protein CASSSRTSGGAIEQFF.

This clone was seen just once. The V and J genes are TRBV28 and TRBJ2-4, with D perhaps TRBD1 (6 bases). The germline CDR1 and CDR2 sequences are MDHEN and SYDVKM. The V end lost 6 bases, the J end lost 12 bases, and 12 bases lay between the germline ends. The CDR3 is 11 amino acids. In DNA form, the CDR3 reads TGTGCCAGCAGGACGGGACACAGTCAGTACTTC. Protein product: CASRTGHSQYF.

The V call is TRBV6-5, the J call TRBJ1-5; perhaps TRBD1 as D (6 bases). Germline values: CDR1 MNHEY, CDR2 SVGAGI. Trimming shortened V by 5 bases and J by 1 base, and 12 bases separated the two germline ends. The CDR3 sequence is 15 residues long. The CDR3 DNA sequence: TGTGCCAGCAGTCGAAACAGGGCCAGCAATCAGCCCCAGCATTTT. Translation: CASSRNRASNQPQHF.

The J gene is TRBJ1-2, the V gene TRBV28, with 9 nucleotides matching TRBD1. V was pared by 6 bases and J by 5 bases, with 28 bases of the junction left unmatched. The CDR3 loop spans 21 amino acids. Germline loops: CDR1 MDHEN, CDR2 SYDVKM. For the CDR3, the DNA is TGTGCCAGCAGGGGGGACTACGGAGCTGTAACATTGTGGGGACAGGGTTATGGCTACACCTTC. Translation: CASRGDYGAVTLWGQGYGYTF.

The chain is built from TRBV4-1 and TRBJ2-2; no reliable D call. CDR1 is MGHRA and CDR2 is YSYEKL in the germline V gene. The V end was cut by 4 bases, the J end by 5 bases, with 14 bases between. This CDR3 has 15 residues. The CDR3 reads CASSPLKTRTGELFF. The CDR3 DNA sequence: TGCGCCAGCAGCCCTCTTAAAACAAGGACCGGGGAGCTGTTTTTT.

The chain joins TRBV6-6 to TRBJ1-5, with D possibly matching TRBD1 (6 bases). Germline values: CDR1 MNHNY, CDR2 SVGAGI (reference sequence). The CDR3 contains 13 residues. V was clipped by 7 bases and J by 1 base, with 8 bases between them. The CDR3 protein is CASTQGSNQPQHF. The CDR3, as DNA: TGTGCCAGCACCCAGGGGAGCAATCAGCCCCAGCATTTT.

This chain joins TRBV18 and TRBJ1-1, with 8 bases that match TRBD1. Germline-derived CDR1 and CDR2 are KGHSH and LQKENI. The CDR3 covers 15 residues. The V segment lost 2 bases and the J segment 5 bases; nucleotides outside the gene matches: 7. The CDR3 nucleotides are TGTGCCAGCTCACCAGATGGACAGGGTGGGACTGAAGCTTTCTTT. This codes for CASSPDGQGGTEAFF.

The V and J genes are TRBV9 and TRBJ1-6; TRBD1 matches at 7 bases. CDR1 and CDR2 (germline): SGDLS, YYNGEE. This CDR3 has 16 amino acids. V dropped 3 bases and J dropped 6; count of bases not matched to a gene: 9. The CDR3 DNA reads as TGTGCCAGCAGCGGCCCTCGGGGACAGCCTAATTCACCCCTCCACTTT. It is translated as CASSGPRGQPNSPLHF. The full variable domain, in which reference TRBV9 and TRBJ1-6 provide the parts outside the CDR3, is DSGVTQTPKHLITATGQRVTLRCSPRSGDLSVYWYQQSLDQGLQFLIQYYNGEERAKGNILERFSAQQFPDLHSELNLSSLELGDSALYFCASSGPRGQPNSPLHFGNGTRLTVT.

The CDR3 DNA follows: TGTGCCAGTAGTATAGATCAGATGGCTTCCGGGGAGCTGTTTTTT. It encodes CASSIDQMASGELFF. The chain uses TRBV19 and TRBJ2-2, with unresolved D. Germline CDR1 and CDR2: LNHDA and SQIVND (reference sequence). The CDR3 runs 15 residues. V lost 0 bases, J lost 6 bases, and 11 bases lay in between.

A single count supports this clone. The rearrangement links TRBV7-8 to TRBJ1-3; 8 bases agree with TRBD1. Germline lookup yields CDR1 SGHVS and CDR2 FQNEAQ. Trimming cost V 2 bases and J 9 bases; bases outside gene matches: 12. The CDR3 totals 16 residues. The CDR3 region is CASSLILGRGPSTIYF. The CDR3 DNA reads TGTGCCAGCAGCTTAATATTAGGCAGGGGGCCGTCCACCATATATTTT.

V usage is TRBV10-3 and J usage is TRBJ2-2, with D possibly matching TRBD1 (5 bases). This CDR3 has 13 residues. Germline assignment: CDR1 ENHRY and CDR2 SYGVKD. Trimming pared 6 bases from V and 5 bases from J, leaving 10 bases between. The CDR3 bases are TGTGCCATCAGGGGCCCAGGGACCGGGGAGCTGTTTTTT. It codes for CAIRGPGTGELFF.

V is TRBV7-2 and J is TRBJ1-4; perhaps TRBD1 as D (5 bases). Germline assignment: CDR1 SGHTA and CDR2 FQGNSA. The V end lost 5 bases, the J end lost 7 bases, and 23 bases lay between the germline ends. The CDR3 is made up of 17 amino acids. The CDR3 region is CASSPHNGPGAGEKLFF. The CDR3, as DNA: TGTGCCAGCAGCCCCCATAACGGGCCTGGGGCGGGTGAAAAACTGTTTTTT.

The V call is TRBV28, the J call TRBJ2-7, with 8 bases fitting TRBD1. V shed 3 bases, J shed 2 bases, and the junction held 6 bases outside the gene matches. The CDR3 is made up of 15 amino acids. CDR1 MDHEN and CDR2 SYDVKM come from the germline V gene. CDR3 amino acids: CASSFRGPSPYEQYF. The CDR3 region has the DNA TGTGCCAGCAGTTTCAGGGGGCCGTCGCCCTACGAGCAGTACTTC.

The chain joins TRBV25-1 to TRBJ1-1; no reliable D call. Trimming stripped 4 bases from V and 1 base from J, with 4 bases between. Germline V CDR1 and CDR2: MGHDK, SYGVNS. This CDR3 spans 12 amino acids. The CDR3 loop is CASSVGNTEAFF. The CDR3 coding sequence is TGTGCCAGCAGTGTAGGGAACACTGAAGCTTTCTTT.

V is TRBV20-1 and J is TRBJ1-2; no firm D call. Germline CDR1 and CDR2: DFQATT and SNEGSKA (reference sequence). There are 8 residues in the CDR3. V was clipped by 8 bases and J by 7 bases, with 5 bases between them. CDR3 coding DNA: TGCAGTACTTCTGGCTACACCTTC. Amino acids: CSTSGYTF.

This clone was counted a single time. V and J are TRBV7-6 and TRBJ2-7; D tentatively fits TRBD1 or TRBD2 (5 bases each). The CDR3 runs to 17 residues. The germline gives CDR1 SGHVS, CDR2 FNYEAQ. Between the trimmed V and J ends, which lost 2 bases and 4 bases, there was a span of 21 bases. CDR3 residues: CASSLLGDGLPGYEQYF. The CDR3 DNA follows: TGTGCCAGCAGCTTACTCGGGGACGGCCTACCGGGATACGAGCAGTACTTC. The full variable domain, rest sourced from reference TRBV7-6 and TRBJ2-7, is GAGVSQSPRYKVTKRGQDVALRCDPISGHVSLYWYRQALGQGPEFLTYFNYEAQQDKSGLPNDRFSAERPEGSISTLTIQRTEQRDSAMYRCASSLLGDGLPGYEQYFGPGTRLTVT.

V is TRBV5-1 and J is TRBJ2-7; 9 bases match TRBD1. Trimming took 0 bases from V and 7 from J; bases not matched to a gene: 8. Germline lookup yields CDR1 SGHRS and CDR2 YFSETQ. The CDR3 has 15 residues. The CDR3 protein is CASSLEGTGIDEQYF. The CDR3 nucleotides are TGCGCCAGCAGCTTGGAAGGGACAGGGATTGATGAGCAGTACTTC.

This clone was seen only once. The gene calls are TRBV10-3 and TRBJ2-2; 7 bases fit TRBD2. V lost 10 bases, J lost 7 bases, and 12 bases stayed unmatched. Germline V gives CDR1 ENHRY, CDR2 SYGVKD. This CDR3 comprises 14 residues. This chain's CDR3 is CATQWGGEGGELFF. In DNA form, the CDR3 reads TGTGCCACCCAGTGGGGGGGGGAAGGCGGGGAGCTGTTTTTT.

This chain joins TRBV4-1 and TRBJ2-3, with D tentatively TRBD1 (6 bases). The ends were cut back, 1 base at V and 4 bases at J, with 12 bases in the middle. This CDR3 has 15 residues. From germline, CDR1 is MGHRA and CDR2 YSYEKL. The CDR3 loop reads CASSQAWTAADTQYF. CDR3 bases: TGCGCCAGCAGCCAAGCCTGGACAGCGGCAGATACGCAGTATTTT.

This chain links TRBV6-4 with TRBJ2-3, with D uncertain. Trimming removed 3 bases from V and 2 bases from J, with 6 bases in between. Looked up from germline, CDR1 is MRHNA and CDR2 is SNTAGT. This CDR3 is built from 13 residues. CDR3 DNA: TGTGCCAGCAGTGAAACCTTCACAGATACGCAGTATTTT. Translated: CASSETFTDTQYF.

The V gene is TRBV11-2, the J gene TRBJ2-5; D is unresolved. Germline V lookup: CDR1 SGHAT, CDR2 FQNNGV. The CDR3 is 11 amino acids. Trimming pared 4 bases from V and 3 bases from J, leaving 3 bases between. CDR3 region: CASSYEETQYF. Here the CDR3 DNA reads TGTGCCAGCAGCTATGAAGAGACCCAGTACTTC.

In DNA form, the CDR3 reads TGTGCCAGCAGCCCGAGTTTGTCGAACACCGGGGAGCTGTTTTTT. It is translated as CASSPSLSNTGELFF. The V and J genes are TRBV5-4 and TRBJ2-2, with D hard to call. The length of the CDR3 is 15 residues. Germline loops: CDR1 SGHNT, CDR2 YYREEE (reference sequence). Trimming shortened V by 4 bases and J by 0 bases, and 10 bases separated the two germline ends.

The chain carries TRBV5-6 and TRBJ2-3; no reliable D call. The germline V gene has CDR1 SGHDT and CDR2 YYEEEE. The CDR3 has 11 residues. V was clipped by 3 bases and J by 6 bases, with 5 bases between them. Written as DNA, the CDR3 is TGTGCCAGCAGCTCCGCTGATACGCAGTATTTT. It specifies CASSSADTQYF.

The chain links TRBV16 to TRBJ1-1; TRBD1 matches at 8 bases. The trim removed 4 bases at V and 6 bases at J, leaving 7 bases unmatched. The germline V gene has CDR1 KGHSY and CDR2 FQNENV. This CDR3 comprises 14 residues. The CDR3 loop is CASSPRQGRSEAFF. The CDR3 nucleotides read TGTGCCAGCAGCCCCAGACAGGGGAGGTCTGAAGCTTTCTTT.

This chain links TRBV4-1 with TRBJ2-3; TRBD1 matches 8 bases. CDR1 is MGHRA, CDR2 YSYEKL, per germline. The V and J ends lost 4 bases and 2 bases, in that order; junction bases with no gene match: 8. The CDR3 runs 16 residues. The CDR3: CASSPDRDGITDTQYF. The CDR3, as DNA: TGCGCCAGCAGCCCGGACAGGGACGGGATCACAGATACGCAGTATTTT.

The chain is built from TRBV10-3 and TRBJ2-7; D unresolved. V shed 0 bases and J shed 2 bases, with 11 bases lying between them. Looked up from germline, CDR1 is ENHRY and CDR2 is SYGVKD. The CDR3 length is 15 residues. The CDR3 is CAISESFTQTYEQYF. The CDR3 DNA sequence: TGTGCCATCAGTGAGTCGTTTACGCAGACCTACGAGCAGTACTTC.